The entry below gives a single TCR beta chain sequence along with its context. Per the authors' pipeline: Estimates of nucleated cell counts were drawn from the amplification of reference gene primers. The data were produced by immunoSEQ multiplex PCR, yet TCRdb's version contains in-frame clones alone and is incomplete. V and J calls and clone size are copied from that table; D and trimming were computed from the DNA. This table has fewer than 350,000 clones, approximately 85% appearing once. The data are from a study of blood T cell repertoires in COVID-19. Turning to the study itself: Italy, Spain and the United States were the sources of the convalescent and acute COVID-19 samples. The cDNA or gDNA used as material had been derived from T cells, B-cell-depleted T cells, or PBMCs.

The germline V gene has CDR1 SGHTA and CDR2 FQGTGA. V lost 8 bases and J lost 2, with 11 bases in between. This CDR3 contains 13 residues. The TCR sequence derives from a human donor in a cohort sampled during active COVID-19. V and J are TRBV7-3 and TRBJ2-3, with a possible D match to TRBD2 (5 bases). The material sequenced was peripheral blood. For the CDR3, the DNA is TGTGCCAGCCGGACTTCTTCCACAGATACGCAGTATTTT. Its translation is CASRTSSTDTQYF. The whole variable domain, filled in from reference TRBV7-3 and TRBJ2-3, reads GAGVSQTPSNKVTEKGKYVELRCDPISGHTALYWYRQSLGQGPEFLIYFQGTGAADDSGLPNDRFFAVRPEGSVSTLKIQRTERGDSAVYLCASRTSSTDTQYFGPGTRLTVL.